This TCR beta chain was sequenced in a study of T cells in Graves' hyperthyroidism and ophthalmopathy. Patients with uncontrolled infections, other autoimmune diseases, pregnancy or lactation were excluded. Isolation of PBMCs was performed on about 10 ml fresh peripheral blood. With 10 bases removed from V and 9 bases from J, the gap between germline ends came to 16 bases. Germline lookup yields CDR1 MNHNS and CDR2 SASEGT. The CDR3 has 12 amino acids. This clonotype was seen a handful of times. Antigen unknown. RNA transcripts served as the template for amplifying TCR beta CDR3 regions. In the first-round RT-PCR of the TCR CDR3, the HTBI primer set was used. Via MiXCR, TCRdb re-called the multiplex PCR reads, giving one row per CDR3 protein. The sample has some 250,000 distinct CDR3 sequences, roughly 14% seen once. Whole-study results and caveats: Among thyroid clonotypes expanded above 0.001, most also appeared in blood.

The sequencing input was blood. The clonotype comes from a woman in her 40s with Graves' hyperthyroidism that later progressed to Graves' ophthalmopathy. This sequence joins TRBV6-1 and TRBJ2-1; D is possibly TRBD2 (5 bases). This CDR3 is CATVGGATEQFF. As DNA, the CDR3 is TGTGCCACCGTAGGAGGAGCTACTGAGCAGTTCTTC.